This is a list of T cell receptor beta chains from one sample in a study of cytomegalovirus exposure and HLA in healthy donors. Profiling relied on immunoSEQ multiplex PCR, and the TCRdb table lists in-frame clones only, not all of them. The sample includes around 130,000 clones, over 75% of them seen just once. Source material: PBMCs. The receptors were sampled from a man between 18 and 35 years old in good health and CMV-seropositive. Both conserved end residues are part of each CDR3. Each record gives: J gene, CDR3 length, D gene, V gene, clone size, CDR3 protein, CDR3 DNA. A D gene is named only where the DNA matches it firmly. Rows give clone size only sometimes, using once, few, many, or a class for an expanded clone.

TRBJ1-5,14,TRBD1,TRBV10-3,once,CAIRGTGDNQPQHF,TGTGCCATCAGGGGGACAGGGGACAATCAGCCCCAGCATTTT
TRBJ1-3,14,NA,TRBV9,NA,CASSPNNPGNTIYF,TGTGCCAGCAGCCCCAACAATCCTGGAAACACCATATATTTT
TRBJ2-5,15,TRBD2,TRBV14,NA,CASSQEHGPGGTQYF,TGTGCCAGCAGCCAAGAACACGGGCCGGGGGGGACCCAGTACTTC
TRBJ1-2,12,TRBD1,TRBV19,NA,CASAPDRGGYTF,TGTGCCAGTGCCCCGGACAGGGGAGGCTACACCTTC
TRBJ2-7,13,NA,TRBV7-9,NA,CASSKPGAYEQYF,TGTGCCAGCAGCAAACCGGGTGCCTACGAGCAGTACTTC
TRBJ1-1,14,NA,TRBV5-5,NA,CASSFGTPNTEAFF,TGTGCCAGCAGCTTTGGGACACCGAACACTGAAGCTTTCTTT
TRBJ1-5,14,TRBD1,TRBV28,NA,CASSSGQGHQPQHF,TGTGCCAGCAGTAGCGGACAGGGCCACCAGCCCCAGCATTTT
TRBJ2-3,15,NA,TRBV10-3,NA,CAISETGYPTDTQYF,TGTGCCATCAGTGAGACAGGGTATCCGACAGATACGCAGTATTTT
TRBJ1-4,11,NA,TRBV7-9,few,CASSSGEKLFF,TGTGCCAGCAGCTCCGGTGAAAAACTGTTTTTT
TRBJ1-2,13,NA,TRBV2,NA,CASSEGTGYGYTF,TGTGCCAGCAGTGAAGGTACAGGTTATGGCTACACCTTC
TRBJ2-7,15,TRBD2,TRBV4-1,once,CASSQSSGRDYEQYF,TGCGCCAGCAGCCAATCCAGCGGGAGGGACTACGAGCAGTACTTC
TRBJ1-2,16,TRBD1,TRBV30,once,CAWSMMGQLTIYGYTF,TGTGCCTGGAGTATGATGGGACAGCTAACTATATATGGCTACACCTTC
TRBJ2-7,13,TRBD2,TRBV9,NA,CASSVGGIGEQYF,TGTGCCAGCAGCGTGGGGGGGATCGGCGAGCAGTACTTC
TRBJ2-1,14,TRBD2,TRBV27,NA,CASSSGGRYNEQFF,TGTGCCAGCAGTTCGGGCGGGAGGTACAATGAGCAGTTCTTC
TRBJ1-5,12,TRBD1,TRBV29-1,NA,CSVADRGQPQHF,TGCAGCGTCGCGGACAGGGGTCAGCCCCAGCATTTT
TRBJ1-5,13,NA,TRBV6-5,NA,CASSPGGDQPQHF,TGTGCCAGCAGCCCGGGGGGGGATCAGCCCCAGCATTTT
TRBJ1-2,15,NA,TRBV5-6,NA,CASSPVGRTDYGYTF,TGTGCCAGCAGCCCGGTAGGACGGACAGACTATGGCTACACCTTC
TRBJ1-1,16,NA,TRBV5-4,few,CASSLERAGLNTEAFF,TGTGCCAGCAGCCTAGAGAGGGCGGGACTGAACACTGAAGCTTTCTTT
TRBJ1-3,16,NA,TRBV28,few,CASSLGGLVSGNTIYF,TGTGCCAGCAGTTTGGGGGGGCTGGTATCTGGAAACACCATATATTTT
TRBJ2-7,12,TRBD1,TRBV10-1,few,CASGQGRGEQYF,TGCGCCAGCGGACAGGGAAGGGGCGAGCAGTACTTC
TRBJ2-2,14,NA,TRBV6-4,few,CASSGQANTGELFF,TGTGCCAGCAGTGGGCAGGCGAACACCGGGGAGCTGTTTTTT
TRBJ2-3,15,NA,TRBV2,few,CASSEDVSNTDTQYF,TGTGCCAGCAGTGAAGACGTCAGTAACACAGATACGCAGTATTTT
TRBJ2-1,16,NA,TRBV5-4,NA,CASSARDRISYNEQFF,TGTGCCAGCAGCGCAAGAGACAGGATTTCCTACAATGAGCAGTTCTTC
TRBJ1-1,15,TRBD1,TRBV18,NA,CASSPGTGLDTEAFF,TGTGCCAGCTCACCAGGGACAGGGCTGGACACTGAAGCTTTCTTT
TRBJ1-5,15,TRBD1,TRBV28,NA,CASSKQGAVDQPQHF,TGTGCCAGCAGTAAACAGGGGGCTGTCGATCAGCCCCAGCATTTT
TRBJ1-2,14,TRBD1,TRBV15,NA,CATSRGDRGYGYTF,TGTGCCACCAGCAGAGGTGACAGGGGCTATGGCTACACCTTC
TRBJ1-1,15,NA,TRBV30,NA,CAWSVGTALNTEAFF,TGTGCCTGGAGTGTAGGTACAGCCTTGAACACTGAAGCTTTCTTT
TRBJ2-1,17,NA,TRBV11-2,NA,CASSLAFTRGPANEQFF,TGTGCCAGCAGCTTAGCCTTCACTAGAGGGCCTGCGAATGAGCAGTTCTTC
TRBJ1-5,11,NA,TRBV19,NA,CASGGKRPQHF,TGTGCCAGCGGGGGTAAGAGACCCCAGCATTTT